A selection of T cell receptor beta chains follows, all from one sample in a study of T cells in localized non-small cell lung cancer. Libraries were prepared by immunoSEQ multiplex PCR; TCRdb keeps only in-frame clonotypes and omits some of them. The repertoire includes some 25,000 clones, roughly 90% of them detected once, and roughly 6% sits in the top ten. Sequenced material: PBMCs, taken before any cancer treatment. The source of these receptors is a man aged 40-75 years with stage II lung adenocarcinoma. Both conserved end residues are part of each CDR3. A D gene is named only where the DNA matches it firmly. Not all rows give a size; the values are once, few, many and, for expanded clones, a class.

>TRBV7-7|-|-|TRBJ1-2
CASSLAGLSDGRPYGYTF
TGTGCCAGCAGCCTGGCTGGGTTATCGGACGGCCGTCCCTATGGCTACACCTTC
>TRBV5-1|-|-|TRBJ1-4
CASSLGGAEAKLFF
TGCGCCAGCAGCTTGGGAGGGGCGGAGGCGAAACTGTTTTTT
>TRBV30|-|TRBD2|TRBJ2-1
CAWSPSGGYNEQFF
TGTGCCTGGAGCCCTAGCGGGGGCTACAATGAGCAGTTCTTC
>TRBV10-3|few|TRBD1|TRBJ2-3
CAISPSGGDTDTQYF
TGTGCCATCAGTCCCTCAGGGGGAGACACAGATACGCAGTATTTT
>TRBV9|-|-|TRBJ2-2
CASSVWGTGELFF
TGTGCCAGCAGCGTATGGGGGACCGGGGAGCTGTTTTTT
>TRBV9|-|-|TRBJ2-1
CASSPWEGAVVDNEQFF
TGTGCCAGCAGCCCCTGGGAGGGGGCGGTGGTCGACAATGAGCAGTTCTTC
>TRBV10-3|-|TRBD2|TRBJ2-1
CASEGLGHDEQFF
TGTGCCAGCGAGGGACTAGGGCACGATGAGCAGTTCTTC
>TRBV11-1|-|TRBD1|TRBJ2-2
CASSSRRGPNTGELFF
TGTGCCAGCAGCAGCCGCAGGGGGCCGAACACCGGGGAGCTGTTTTTT
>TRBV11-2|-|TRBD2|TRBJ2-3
CASSFQGGGFRPSTDTQYF
TGTGCCAGCAGCTTCCAGGGCGGGGGTTTTCGACCTAGCACAGATACGCAGTATTTT
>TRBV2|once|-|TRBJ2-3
CASSEAPVSTDTQYF
TGTGCCAGCAGTGAAGCGCCGGTTAGCACAGATACGCAGTATTTT
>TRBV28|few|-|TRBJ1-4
CASSSGFLEKLFF
TGTGCCAGCAGTTCCGGGTTCCTGGAAAAACTGTTTTTT
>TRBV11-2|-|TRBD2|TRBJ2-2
CASSWGSGGVTGELFF
TGTGCCAGCAGCTGGGGTAGCGGGGGGGTCACCGGGGAGCTGTTTTTT
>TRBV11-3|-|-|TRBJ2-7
CASSLVPDLRSYEQYF
TGTGCCAGCAGCTTAGTCCCGGACCTACGCTCCTACGAGCAGTACTTC
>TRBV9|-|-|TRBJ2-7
CASSAWDISYEQYF
TGTGCCAGCAGCGCCTGGGACATCTCCTACGAGCAGTACTTC
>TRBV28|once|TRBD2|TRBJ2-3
CASSLLTSGRGDTQYF
TGTGCCAGCAGCCTACTAACTAGCGGGAGGGGAGATACGCAGTATTTT
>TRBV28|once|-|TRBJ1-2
CASSLYGASNYGYTF
TGTGCCAGCAGTTTATACGGCGCATCTAACTATGGCTACACCTTC
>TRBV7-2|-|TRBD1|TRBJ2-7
CASSPQTGAQEQYF
TGTGCCAGCAGCCCACAGACAGGGGCTCAGGAGCAGTACTTC
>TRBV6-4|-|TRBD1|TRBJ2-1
CASSLGTGVHLNEQFF
TGTGCCAGCAGTTTGGGGACAGGGGTCCATCTCAATGAGCAGTTCTTC
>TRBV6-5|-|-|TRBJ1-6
CASGGVTSYNSPLHF
TGTGCCAGCGGGGGAGTTACCTCCTATAATTCACCCCTCCACTTT
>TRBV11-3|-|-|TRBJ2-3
CASSLDGALVDTQYF
TGTGCCAGCAGCTTAGATGGCGCCCTGGTAGATACGCAGTATTTT
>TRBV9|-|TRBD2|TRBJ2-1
CASSPRLARSYNEQFF
TGTGCCAGCAGCCCTCGACTAGCCCGCTCCTACAATGAGCAGTTCTTC
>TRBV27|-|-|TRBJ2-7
CASSLAGLEIYEQYF
TGTGCCAGCAGTTTGGCGGGTCTAGAAATCTACGAGCAGTACTTC
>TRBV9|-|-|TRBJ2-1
CASSVGASSYNEQFF
TGTGCCAGCAGCGTAGGTGCTAGCTCCTACAATGAGCAGTTCTTC
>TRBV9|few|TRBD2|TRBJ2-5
CASSVGLAAQETQYF
TGTGCCAGCAGCGTAGGGCTAGCGGCCCAAGAGACCCAGTACTTC
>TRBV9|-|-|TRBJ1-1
CASSVVAMNTEAFF
TGTGCCAGCAGCGTAGTGGCCATGAACACTGAAGCTTTCTTT
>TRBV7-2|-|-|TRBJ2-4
CASSSSNIQYF
TGTGCCAGCAGCTCTTCAAACATTCAGTACTTC
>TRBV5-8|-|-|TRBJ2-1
CASSLRGMGYNEQFF
TGTGCCAGCAGCTTGAGGGGGATGGGCTACAATGAGCAGTTCTTC
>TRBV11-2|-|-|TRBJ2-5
CASSLSPTGETQYF
TGTGCCAGCAGCTTATCCCCTACGGGGGAGACCCAGTACTTC
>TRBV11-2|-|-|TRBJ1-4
CASSLDRTVGKLFF
TGTGCCAGCAGCTTAGATCGGACAGTCGGTAAACTGTTTTTT
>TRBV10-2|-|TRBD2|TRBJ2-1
CASSRTSGGAGSYNEQFF
TGCGCCAGCAGTCGGACTAGCGGGGGGGCAGGGTCCTACAATGAGCAGTTCTTC
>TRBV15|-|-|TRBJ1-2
CATSRDRISTGNNYGYTF
TGTGCCACCAGCAGAGATAGGATTTCCACAGGGAACAACTATGGCTACACCTTC
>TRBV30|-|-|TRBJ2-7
CAWTTGTGSYEQYF
TGTGCCTGGACGACCGGGACGGGATCCTACGAGCAGTACTTC
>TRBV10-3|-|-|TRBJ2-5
CAISEGLAQEAQYF
TGTGCCATCAGTGAAGGGTTAGCTCAAGAGGCCCAGTACTTC
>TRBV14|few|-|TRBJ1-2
CASSQEISYGYTF
TGTGCCAGCAGCCAAGAAATCAGCTATGGCTACACCTTC
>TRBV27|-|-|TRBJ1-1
CASRNDLNTEAFF
TGTGCCAGCAGGAATGACTTGAACACTGAAGCTTTCTTT
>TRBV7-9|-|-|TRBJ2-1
CASSLAAGLDFNEQFF
TGTGCCAGCAGCTTAGCTGCGGGCCTAGATTTTAATGAGCAGTTCTTC
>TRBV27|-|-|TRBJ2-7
CASSLKDNYEQYF
TGTGCCAGCAGTTTAAAGGACAACTACGAGCAGTACTTC
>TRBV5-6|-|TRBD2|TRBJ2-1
CASSKTSGGVVEQFF
TGTGCCAGCAGCAAGACTAGCGGGGGTGTGGTTGAGCAGTTCTTC
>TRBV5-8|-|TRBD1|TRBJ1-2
CAVGDRDYGYTF
TGTGCCGTGGGGGACAGGGACTATGGCTACACCTTC
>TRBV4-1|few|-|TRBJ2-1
CASSLSGTDNEQFF
TGCGCCAGCAGCTTGTCTGGAACCGACAATGAGCAGTTCTTC